This T cell receptor (beta chain) comes out of a study of T cells in Graves' hyperthyroidism and ophthalmopathy. This clonotype was counted ten times or more. Its matching antigen is unknown. Losses at the gene ends were 3 bases for V and 4 bases for J; bases not matched to a gene: 5. The CDR3 has 15 amino acids. Germline V gene sequence: CDR1 LGHDT, CDR2 YNNKEL (reference sequence). The study excluded patients with uncontrolled infection, other autoimmune disease, pregnancy or lactation. The study, taken as a whole, reports: Most thyroid clonotypes that were expanded above 0.001 also turned up in blood.

Amplified TCR beta CDR3 regions came from RNA transcripts. Initially, a first-round RT-PCR of the TCR CDR3 employed the HTBI primer set. TCRdb ran MiXCR on the multiplex PCR reads and lists one entry per CDR3 protein. Of over 350,000 distinct CDR3 sequences in the sample, about 14% are singletons; the top ten hold over 10%. This chain connects TRBV3-1 to TRBJ1-3; 8 bases line up with TRBD1. The specimen was blood. The TCR originated in a man in his late teens or twenties with Graves' ophthalmopathy. In DNA form, the CDR3 reads TGTGCCAGCAGCCATTCCAGGGGGCTGGGAAACACCATATATTTT. Amino acid sequence: CASSHSRGLGNTIYF.